This TCR beta chain was profiled in a study of T cell responses to AZD1222 COVID-19 vaccine. Regarding the study as a whole: Following two doses of AZD1222, Spike-specific TCR breadth and depth rose. The study found vaccine-associated CD4 TCRs spanning spike, dominant at 160-218 and 743-854. Donors, mostly white British, included more females; clonal diversity was possibly underestimated.

The data were produced by immunoSEQ multiplex PCR, yet TCRdb's version contains in-frame clones alone and is incomplete. The sample has 110,000 to 150,000 clones; under 95% are singletons. As for this clone: The antigen remains undetermined.

V lost 7 bases, J lost 6 bases, and 11 bases stayed unmatched. The CDR3 covers 15 residues. Germline V gene lookup returns CDR1 MNHNY and CDR2 SVGAGI (reference sequence). Whether given at about 4 or about 12 weeks, second doses were pooled. The sample was peripheral blood, taken 28 days after the second AZD1222 dose. This clonotype was sampled from an adult who received the AZD1222 COVID-19 vaccine. The chain links TRBV6-6 to TRBJ1-5, with 8 bases that match TRBD1. The CDR3 region is CASTPRAGGGQPQHF. The CDR3 coding sequence is TGTGCCAGCACTCCCCGGGCAGGGGGCGGTCAGCCCCAGCATTTT.